The source of this TCR beta chain is a study of blood T cell repertoires in COVID-19. This clone turned up a few times. Generated by immunoSEQ multiplex PCR, the TCRdb table keeps only in-frame clones and is missing some. The sample shows more than 350,000 clones, more than 80% of them seen only once. Trimming removed 5 bases at V and 5 bases at J, with 12 bases between. The CDR3 extends over 13 amino acids. Looked up from germline, CDR1 is MNHEY and CDR2 is SVGAGI. The receptor's source is a woman in her twenties or thirties with COVID-19, enrolled during active disease. The gene calls are TRBV6-5 and TRBJ1-1, with D unclear. Sequencing input: peripheral blood. The CDR3 DNA sequence: TGTGCCAGCAGTACGACATTGGGTACTGAAGCTTTCTTT. It encodes CASSTTLGTEAFF.